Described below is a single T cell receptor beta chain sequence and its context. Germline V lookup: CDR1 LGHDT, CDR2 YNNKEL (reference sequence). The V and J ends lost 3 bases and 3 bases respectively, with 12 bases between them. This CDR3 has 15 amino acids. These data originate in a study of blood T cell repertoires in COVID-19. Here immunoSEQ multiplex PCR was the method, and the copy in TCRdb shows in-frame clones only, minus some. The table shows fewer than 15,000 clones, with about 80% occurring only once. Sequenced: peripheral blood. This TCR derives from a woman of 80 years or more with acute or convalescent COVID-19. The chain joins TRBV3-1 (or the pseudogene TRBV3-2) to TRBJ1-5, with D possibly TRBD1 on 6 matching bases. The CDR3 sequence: CASSQPGVLNQPQHF. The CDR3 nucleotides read TGTGCCAGCAGCCAGCCAGGGGTTCTCAATCAGCCCCAGCATTTT.